This T cell receptor (beta chain) was sequenced during a study of PD-1 blockade in classical Hodgkin lymphoma. CDR3 size: 14 residues. Germline V lookup: CDR1 MNHNS, CDR2 SASEGT. V was trimmed by 2 bases and J by 5 bases, leaving 12 bases between them. The study's findings and limits: Patients with a complete response exhibited baseline diversity comparable to newly diagnosed patients. Newly diagnosed patients reportedly had lower baseline TCR diversity than healthy donors.

Concerning this clone itself: Its target is unknown.

Brentuximab vedotin exposure varied, and every patient relapsed after autologous stem cell transplantation. The assay was immunoSEQ multiplex PCR, and TCRdb's table has in-frame clones only and misses some. The sample consists of around 70,000 clones, 60% to 80% of them appearing once. This chain uses TRBV6-1 with TRBJ1-2; D ambiguous. The source material was peripheral blood mononuclear cells (PBMCs), sampled before the second cycle of nivolumab. This sequence was found in a human donor with classical Hodgkin lymphoma. In DNA form, the CDR3 reads TGTGCCAGCAGTGAAAAAGGCACAGATTATGGCTACACCTTC. This codes for CASSEKGTDYGYTF.